This entry features one T cell receptor beta chain sequence. The target antigen is unknown. The repertoire was sequenced with immunoSEQ multiplex PCR; TCRdb's copy has only in-frame clones and lacks some. This sample has 2,500 to 3,500 clones, with around 25% found just once. The data originate from a study of T cells in localized non-small cell lung cancer. The CDR3 is made up of 13 amino acids. With 5 bases clipped from V and 7 bases from J, the junction kept 5 bases outside the gene matches. Germline CDR1 reads MNHGY; CDR2 reads SAAAGT. General observations from the study: Greater T cell density in blood accompanied longer overall survival.

The sample here was lung tumor tissue, taken before any cancer treatment. The sequence came from a man between 40 and 69 years old with stage III lung adenocarcinoma. The rearrangement links TRBV6-8 to TRBJ1-1; 9 positions match TRBD1. CDR3 sequence: CASSEGQGVEAFF. CDR3 coding DNA: TGTGCCAGCAGTGAGGGACAGGGCGTTGAAGCTTTCTTT.